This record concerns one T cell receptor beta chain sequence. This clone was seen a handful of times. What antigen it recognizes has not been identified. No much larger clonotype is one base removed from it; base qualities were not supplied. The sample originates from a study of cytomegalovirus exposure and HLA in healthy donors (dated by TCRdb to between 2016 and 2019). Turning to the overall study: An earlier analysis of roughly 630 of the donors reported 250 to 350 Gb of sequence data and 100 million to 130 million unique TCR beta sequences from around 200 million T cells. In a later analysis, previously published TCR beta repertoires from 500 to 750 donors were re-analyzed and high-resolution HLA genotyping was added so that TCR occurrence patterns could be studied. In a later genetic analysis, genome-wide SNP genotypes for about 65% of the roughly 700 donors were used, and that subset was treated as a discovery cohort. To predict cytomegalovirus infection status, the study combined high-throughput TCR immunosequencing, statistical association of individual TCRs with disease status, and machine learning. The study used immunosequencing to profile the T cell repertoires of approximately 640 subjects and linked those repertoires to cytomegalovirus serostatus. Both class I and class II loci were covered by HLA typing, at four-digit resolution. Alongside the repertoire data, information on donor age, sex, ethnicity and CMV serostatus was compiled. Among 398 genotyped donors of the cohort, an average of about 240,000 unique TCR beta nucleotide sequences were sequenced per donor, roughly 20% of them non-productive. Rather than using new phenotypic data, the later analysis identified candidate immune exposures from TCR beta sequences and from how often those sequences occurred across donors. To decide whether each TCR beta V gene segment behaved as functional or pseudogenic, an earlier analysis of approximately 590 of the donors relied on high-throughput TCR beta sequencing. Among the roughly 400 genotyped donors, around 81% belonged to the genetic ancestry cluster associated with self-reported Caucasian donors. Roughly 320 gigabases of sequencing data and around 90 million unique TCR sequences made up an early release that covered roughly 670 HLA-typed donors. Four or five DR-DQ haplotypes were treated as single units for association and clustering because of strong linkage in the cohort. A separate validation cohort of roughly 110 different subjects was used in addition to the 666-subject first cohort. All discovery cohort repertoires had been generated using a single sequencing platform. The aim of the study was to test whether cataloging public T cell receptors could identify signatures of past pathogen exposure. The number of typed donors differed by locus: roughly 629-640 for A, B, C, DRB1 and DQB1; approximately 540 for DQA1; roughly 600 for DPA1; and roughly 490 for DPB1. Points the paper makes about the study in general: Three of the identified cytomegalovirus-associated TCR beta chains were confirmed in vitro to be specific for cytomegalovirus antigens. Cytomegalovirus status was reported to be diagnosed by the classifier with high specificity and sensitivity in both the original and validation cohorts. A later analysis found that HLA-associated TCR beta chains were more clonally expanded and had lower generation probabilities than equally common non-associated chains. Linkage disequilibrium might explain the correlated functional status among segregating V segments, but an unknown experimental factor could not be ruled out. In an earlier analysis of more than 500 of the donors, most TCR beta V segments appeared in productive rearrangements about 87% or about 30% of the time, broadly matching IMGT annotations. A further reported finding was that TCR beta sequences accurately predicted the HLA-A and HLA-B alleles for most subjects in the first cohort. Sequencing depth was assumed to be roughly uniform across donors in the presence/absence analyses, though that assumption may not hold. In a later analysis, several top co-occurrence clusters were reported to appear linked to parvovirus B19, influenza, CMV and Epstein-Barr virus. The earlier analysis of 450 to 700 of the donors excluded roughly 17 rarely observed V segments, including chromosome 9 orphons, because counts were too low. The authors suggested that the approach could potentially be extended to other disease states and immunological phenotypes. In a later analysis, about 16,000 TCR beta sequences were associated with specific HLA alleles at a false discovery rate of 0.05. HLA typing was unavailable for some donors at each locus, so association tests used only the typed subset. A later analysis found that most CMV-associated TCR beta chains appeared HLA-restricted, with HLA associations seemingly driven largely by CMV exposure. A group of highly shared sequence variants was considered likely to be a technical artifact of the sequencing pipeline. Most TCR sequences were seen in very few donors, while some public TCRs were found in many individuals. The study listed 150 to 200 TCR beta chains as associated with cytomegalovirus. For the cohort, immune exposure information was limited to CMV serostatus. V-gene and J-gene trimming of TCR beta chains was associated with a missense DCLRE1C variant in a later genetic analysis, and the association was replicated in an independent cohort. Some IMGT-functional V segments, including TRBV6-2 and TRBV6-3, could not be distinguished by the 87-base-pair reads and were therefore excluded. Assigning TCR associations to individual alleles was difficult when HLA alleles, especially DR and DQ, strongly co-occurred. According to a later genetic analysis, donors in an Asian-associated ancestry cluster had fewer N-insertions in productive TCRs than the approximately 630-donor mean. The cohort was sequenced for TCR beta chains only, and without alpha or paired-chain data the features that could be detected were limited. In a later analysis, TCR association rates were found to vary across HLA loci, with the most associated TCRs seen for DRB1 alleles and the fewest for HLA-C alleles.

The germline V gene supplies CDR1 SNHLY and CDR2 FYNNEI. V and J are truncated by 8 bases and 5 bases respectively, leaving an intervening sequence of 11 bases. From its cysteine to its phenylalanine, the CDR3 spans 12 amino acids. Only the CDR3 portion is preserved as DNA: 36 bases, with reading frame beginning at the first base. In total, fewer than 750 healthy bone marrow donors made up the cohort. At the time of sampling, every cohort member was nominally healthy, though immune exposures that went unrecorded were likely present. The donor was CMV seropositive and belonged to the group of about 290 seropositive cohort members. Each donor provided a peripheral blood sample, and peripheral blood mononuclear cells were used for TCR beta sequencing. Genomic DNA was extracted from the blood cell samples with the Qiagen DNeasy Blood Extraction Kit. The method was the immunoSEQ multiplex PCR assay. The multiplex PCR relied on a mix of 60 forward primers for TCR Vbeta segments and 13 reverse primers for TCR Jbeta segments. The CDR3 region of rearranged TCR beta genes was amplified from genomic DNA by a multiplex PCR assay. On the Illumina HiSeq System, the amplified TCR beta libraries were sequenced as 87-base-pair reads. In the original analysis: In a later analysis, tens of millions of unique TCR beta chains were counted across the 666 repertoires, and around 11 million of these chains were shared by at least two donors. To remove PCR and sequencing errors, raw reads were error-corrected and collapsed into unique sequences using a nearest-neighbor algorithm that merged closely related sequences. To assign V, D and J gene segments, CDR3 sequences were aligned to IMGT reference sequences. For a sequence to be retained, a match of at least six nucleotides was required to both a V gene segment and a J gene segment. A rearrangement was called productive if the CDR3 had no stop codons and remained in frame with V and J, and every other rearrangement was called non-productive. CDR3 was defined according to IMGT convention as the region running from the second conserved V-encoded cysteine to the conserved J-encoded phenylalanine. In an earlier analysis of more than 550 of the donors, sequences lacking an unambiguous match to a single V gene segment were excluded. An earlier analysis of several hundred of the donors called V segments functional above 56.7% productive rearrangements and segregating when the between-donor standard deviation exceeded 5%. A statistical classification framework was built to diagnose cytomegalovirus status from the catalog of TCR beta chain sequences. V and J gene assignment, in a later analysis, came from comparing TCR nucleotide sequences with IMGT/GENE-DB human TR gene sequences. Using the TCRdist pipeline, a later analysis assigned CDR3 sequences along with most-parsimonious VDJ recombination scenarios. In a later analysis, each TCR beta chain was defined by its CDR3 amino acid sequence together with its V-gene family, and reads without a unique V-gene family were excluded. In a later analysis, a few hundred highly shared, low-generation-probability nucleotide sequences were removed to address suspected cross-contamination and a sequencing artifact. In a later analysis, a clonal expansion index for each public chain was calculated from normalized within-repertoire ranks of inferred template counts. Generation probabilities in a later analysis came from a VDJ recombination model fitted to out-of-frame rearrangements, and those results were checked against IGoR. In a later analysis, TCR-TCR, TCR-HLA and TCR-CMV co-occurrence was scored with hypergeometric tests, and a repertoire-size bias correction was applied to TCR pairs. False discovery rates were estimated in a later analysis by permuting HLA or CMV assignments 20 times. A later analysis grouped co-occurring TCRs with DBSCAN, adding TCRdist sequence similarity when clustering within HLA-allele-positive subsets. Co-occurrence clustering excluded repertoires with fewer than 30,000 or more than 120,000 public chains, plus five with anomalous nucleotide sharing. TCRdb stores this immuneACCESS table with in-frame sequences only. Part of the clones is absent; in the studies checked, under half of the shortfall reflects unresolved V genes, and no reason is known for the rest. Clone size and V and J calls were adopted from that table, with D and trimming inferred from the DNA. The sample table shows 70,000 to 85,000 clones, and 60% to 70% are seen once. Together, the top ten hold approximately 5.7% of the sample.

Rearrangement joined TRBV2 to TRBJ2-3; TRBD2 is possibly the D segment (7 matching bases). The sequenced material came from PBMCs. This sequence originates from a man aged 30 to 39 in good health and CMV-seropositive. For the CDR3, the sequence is CASQGGGDTQYF. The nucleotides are TGTGCCAGCCAGGGAGGGGGAGATACGCAGTATTTT.